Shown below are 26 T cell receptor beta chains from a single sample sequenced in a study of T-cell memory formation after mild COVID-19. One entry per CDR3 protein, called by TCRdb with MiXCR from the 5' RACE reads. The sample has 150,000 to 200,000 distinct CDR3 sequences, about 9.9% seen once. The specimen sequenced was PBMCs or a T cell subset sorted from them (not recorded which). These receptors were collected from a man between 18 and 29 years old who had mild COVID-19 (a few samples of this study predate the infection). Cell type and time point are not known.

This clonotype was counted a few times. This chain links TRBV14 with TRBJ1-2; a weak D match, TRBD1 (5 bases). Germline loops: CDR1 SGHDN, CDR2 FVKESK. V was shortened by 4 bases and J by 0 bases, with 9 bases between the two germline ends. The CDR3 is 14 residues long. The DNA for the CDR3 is TGTGCCAGCAGCCGAGGGACCGCTAACTATGGCTACACCTTC. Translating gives CASSRGTANYGYTF.

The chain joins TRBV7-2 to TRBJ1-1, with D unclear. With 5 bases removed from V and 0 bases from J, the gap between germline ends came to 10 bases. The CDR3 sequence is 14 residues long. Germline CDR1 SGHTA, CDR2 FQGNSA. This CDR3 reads CASSRYALNTEAFF. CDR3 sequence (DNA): TGTGCCAGCAGCCGTTATGCTCTGAACACTGAAGCTTTCTTT.

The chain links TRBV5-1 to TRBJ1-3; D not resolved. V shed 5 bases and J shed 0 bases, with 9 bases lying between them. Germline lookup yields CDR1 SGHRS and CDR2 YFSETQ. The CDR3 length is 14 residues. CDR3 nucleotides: TGCGCCAGCAGAGCGGAATTCTCTGGAAACACCATATATTTT. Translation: CASRAEFSGNTIYF.

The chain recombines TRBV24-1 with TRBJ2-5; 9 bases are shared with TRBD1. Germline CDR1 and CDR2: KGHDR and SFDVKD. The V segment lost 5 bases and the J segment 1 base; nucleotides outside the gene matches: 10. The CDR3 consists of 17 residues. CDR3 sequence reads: CATSGAPGQGGQETQYF. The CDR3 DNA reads TGTGCCACCAGTGGTGCCCCGGGACAGGGAGGCCAAGAGACCCAGTACTTC.

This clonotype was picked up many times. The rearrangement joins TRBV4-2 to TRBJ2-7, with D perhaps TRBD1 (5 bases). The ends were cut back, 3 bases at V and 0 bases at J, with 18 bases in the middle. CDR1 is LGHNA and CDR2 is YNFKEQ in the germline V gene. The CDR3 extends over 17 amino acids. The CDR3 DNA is TGTGCCAGCAGCCATGACCTGAAGAGCAGGGTCTCCTACGAGCAGTACTTC. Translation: CASSHDLKSRVSYEQYF.

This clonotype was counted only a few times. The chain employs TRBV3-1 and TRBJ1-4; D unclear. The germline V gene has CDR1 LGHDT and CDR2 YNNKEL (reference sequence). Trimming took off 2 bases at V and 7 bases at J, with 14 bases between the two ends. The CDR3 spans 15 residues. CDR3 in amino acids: CASSQMEGTGEKLFF. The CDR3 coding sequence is TGTGCCAGCAGCCAAATGGAGGGCACTGGTGAAAAACTGTTTTTT.

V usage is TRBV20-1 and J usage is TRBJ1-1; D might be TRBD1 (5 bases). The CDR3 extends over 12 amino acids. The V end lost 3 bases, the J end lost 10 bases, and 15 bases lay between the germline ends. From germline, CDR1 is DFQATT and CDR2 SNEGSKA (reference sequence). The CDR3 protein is CSARGQGGVAFF. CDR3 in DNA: TGCAGTGCTAGGGGGCAGGGAGGTGTAGCTTTCTTT.

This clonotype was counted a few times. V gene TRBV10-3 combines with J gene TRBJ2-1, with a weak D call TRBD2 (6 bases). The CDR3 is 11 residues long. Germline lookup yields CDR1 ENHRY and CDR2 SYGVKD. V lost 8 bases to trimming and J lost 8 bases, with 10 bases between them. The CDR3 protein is CAIAGSYEQFF. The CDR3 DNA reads TGTGCCATCGCGGGGTCTTATGAGCAGTTCTTC.

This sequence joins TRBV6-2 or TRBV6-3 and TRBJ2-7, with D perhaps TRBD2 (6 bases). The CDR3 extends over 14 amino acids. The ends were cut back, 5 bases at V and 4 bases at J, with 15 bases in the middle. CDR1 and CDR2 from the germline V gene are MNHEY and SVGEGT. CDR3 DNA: TGTGCCAGCAGTCCCGGGGGAGCTGATTACGAGCAGTACTTC. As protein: CASSPGGADYEQYF.

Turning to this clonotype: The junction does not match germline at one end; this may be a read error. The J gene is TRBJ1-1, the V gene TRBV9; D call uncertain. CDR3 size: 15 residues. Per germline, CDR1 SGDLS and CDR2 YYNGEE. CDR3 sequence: CPSSVGYSGNTEAFF. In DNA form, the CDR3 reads TGTCCCAGCAGCGTAGGGTACAGCGGAAACACTGAAGCTTTCTTT.

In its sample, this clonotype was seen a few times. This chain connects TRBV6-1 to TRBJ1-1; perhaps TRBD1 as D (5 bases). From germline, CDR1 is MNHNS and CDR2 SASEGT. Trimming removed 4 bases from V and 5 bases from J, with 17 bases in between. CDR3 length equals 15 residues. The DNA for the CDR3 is TGTGCCAGCAGTGGGGCAGGGTTAGGATGGACTGAAGCTTTCTTT. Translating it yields CASSGAGLGWTEAFF.

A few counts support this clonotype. The CDR3 here is CSASRPSGGALEQFF. As DNA, the CDR3 is TGCAGTGCTAGCCGTCCTAGCGGGGGGGCCCTTGAGCAGTTCTTC. The V gene is TRBV20-1, the J gene TRBJ2-1; TRBD2 matches 12 bases. The V segment lost 3 bases and the J segment 9 bases; nucleotides outside the gene matches: 9. Germline V gene lookup returns CDR1 DFQATT and CDR2 SNEGSKA (reference sequence). This CDR3 has 15 residues.

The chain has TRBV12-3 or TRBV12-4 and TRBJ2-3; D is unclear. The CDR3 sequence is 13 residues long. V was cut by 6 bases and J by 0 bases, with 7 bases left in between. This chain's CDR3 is CASRGDSTDTQYF. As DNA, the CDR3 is TGTGCCAGCAGGGGTGATAGCACAGATACGCAGTATTTT.

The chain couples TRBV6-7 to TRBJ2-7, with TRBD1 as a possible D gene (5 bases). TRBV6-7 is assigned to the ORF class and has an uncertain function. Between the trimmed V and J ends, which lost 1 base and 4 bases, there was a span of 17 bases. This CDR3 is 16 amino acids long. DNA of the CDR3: TGTGCCAGCAGTTACTACAAGGGCAAGAAGGGGTACGAGCAGTACTTC. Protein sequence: CASSYYKGKKGYEQYF.

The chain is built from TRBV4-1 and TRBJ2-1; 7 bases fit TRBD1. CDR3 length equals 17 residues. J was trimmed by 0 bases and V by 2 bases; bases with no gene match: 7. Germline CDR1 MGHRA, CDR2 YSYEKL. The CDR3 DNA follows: TGCGCCAGCAGCCAACTTTTCGGGGACAGCTCCTACAATGAGCAGTTCTTC. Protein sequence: CASSQLFGDSSYNEQFF.

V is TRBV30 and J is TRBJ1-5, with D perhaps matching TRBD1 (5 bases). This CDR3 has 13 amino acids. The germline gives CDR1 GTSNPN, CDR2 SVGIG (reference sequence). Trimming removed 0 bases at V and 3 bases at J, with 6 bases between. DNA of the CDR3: TGTGCCTGGAGTGTACAGGACAATCAGCCCCAGCATTTT. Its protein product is CAWSVQDNQPQHF. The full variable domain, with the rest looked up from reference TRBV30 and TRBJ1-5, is SQTIHQWPATLVQPVGSPLSLECTVEGTSNPNLYWYRQAAGRGLQLLFYSVGIGQISSEVPQNLSASRPQDRQFILSSKKLLLSDSGFYLCAWSVQDNQPQHFGDGTRLSIL.

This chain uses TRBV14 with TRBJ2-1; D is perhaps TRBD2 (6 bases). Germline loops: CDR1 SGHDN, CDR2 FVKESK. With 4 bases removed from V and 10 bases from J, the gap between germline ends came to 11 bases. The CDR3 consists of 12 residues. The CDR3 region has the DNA TGTGCCAGCAGCCTTAACGGAGGGGAGCAGTTCTTC. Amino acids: CASSLNGGEQFF.

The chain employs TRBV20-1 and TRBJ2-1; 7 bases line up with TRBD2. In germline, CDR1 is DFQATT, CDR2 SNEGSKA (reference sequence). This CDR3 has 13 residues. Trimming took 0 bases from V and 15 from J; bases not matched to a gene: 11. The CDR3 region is CSARETSRGRAFF. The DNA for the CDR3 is TGCAGTGCTAGAGAAACCTCTCGGGGGAGGGCGTTCTTC.

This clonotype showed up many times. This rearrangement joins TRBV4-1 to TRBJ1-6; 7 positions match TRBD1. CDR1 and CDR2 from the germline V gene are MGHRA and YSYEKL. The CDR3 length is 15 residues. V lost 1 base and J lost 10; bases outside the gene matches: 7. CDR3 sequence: CASSQGTGMRSPLHF. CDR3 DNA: TGCGCCAGCAGCCAAGGGACAGGCATGCGGTCACCCCTCCACTTT.

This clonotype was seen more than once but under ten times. CDR3 DNA sequence: TGTGCCAGCAGCTCCCAGGGGATCCGCACTGAAGCTTTCTTT. This encodes CASSSQGIRTEAFF. The rearrangement links TRBV11-1 to TRBJ1-1, with D maybe TRBD1 (6 bases). This CDR3 comprises 14 residues. V gave up 4 bases and J gave up 4 bases, with 13 bases separating them. Germline lookup yields CDR1 SGHAT and CDR2 FQDESV (reference sequence).

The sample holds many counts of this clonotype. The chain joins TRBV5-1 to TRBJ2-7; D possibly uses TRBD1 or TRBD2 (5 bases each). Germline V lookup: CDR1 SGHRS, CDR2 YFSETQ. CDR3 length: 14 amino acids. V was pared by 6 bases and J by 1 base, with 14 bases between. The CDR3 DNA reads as TGCGCCAGCATCCCCGGGACGGAGTCCTACGAGCAGTACGTC. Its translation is CASIPGTESYEQYV.

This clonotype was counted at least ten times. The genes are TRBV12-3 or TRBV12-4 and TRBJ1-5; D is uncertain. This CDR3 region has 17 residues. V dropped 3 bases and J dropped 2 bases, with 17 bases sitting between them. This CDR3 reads CASSLRSIVGGNQPQHF. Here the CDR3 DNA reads TGTGCCAGCAGTTTGAGATCGATCGTTGGCGGCAATCAGCCCCAGCATTTT.

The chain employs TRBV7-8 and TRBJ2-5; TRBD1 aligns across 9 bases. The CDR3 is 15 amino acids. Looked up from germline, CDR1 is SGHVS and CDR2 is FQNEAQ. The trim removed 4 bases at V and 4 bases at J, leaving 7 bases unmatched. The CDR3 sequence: CASSSSRTGAETQYF. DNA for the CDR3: TGTGCCAGCAGCTCATCAAGGACAGGGGCAGAGACCCAGTACTTC.

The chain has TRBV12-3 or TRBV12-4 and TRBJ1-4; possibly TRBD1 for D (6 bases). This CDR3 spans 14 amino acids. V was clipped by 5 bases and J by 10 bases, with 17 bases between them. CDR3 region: CASSRGTSGVKLFF. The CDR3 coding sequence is TGTGCCAGCAGTCGGGGGACTTCAGGGGTAAAACTGTTTTTT.

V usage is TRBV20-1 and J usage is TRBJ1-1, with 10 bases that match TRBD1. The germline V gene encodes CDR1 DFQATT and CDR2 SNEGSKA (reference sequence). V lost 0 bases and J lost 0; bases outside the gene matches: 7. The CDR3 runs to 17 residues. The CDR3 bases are TGCAGTGCTAGAGATCTTGGGACAGGGGCCCTGAACACTGAAGCTTTCTTT. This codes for CSARDLGTGALNTEAFF.

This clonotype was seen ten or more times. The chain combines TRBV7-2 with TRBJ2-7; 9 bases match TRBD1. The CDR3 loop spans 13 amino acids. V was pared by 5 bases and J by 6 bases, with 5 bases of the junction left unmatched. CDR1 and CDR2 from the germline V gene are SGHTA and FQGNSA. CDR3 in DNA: TGTGCCAGCAGCACCCGACAGGGGGGCGAGCAGTACGTC. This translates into CASSTRQGGEQYV.